This T cell receptor beta chain was recorded in a study of T cells in localized non-small cell lung cancer. The study's findings and limits: Owing to sequencing of a solitary tumor region, heterogeneity cannot be discounted. Increased T cell density in blood showed an association with longer overall survival. Out of the top 100 tumor clones, a median approximately 57 were seen in adjacent lung.

With respect to this clone: Antigen unknown.

CDR1 is WSHSY and CDR2 is SAAADI in the germline V gene. The CDR3 loop spans 16 amino acids. J was trimmed by 2 bases and V by 6 bases; bases with no gene match: 12. Data came from immunoSEQ multiplex PCR; TCRdb stores just in-frame clones and leaves some out. Seen here are about 92,000 clones, just over 90% observed once, and the top ten hold roughly 3.9%. The source was PBMCs, collected before any cancer treatment. J is TRBJ1-1 and V is TRBV10-2; 7 bases fit TRBD1. The TCR was taken from a woman aged 35-75 years with stage II squamous cell lung carcinoma. CDR3 sequence reads: CASRPTGRGGNTEAFF. The CDR3 DNA follows: TGCGCCAGCAGGCCTACAGGGAGAGGGGGCAACACTGAAGCTTTCTTT.